This TCR beta chain came from a study of Graves' ophthalmopathy and Graves' hyperthyroidism. Concerning this clonotype itself: Its antigen is not identified.

Among the exclusions were patients with other autoimmune diseases, uncontrolled infections, pregnancy or lactation. The diagnostic workup employed clinical symptoms, serum thyroxine, TRAb, thyroid ultrasound and orbital computed tomography. The PBMCs used were ones drawn from approximately 10 ml of fresh peripheral blood. TCR beta CDR3 regions were amplified from RNA transcripts. HTBI primers primed a first-round RT-PCR, and a second-round multiplex PCR followed. TCRdb used MiXCR to reprocess the multiplex PCR reads, holding one entry per CDR3 protein. Among fewer than 250,000 distinct CDR3 sequences listed, about 32% were seen once. The CDR3 contains 17 residues. V lost 6 bases, J lost 1 base, and 9 bases stayed unmatched. Germline V lookup: CDR1 LNHDA, CDR2 SQIVND (reference sequence). The study, taken as a whole, reports: Most expanded thyroid clonotypes above 0.001 frequency also appeared in blood.

The receptor comes from a man aged 50 to 59 with Graves' ophthalmopathy. This sequence joins TRBV19 and TRBJ1-1, with 12 bases matching TRBD1. The sample taken for sequencing was peripheral blood. CDR3 sequence reads: CASSNTGTGGRNTEAFF. For the CDR3, the DNA is TGTGCCAGTAGCAACACCGGGACAGGGGGCCGGAACACTGAAGCTTTCTTT.